A selection of T cell receptor beta chains follows, all from one sample in a study of T cell repertoires in cytomegalovirus infection. Using its own MiXCR run on the reads, TCRdb lists one record per CDR3 protein. Among about 450,000 distinct CDR3 sequences listed, 31% were seen once. The sequencing input was PBMCs. All receptors come from a human donor in good health (CMV status not recorded). Some clones in this sample may be carry-over from other donors' samples. Each CDR3 is given with its conserved first and last residue. A D gene is named only where the DNA matches it firmly. Clone size is shown for a subset of rows, as once, few, many or a class of expanded clone.

v_call: TRBV7-9
d_call: -
clone_size: few
cdr3_aa: CASSLLQGGAFF

v_call: TRBV28
d_call: TRBD1
clone_size: -
cdr3_aa: CASSRPIRGQGPSVDTIYF

v_call: TRBV12-3/TRBV12-4
d_call: -
clone_size: few
cdr3_aa: CASSLWEKNQPQHF

v_call: TRBV7-9
d_call: TRBD1
clone_size: many
cdr3_aa: CASSDRGAGGTYEQYF

v_call: TRBV27
d_call: TRBD1
clone_size: -
cdr3_aa: CASSFLPKDRPNTEAFF

v_call: TRBV7-2
d_call: -
clone_size: -
cdr3_aa: CASSPQGYSSETQYF

v_call: TRBV19
d_call: TRBD1
clone_size: -
cdr3_aa: CASTPGTGVYEQYF

v_call: TRBV6-6
d_call: TRBD1
clone_size: few
cdr3_aa: CASSLDRPSNSPLHF

v_call: TRBV6-6
d_call: TRBD2
clone_size: -
cdr3_aa: CASTTGTSSLNEQFF

v_call: TRBV7-7
d_call: -
clone_size: few
cdr3_aa: CASRERGGNEQFF

v_call: TRBV29-1
d_call: -
clone_size: few
cdr3_aa: CSVEGGWGDQETQYF

v_call: TRBV7-2
d_call: TRBD1
clone_size: many
cdr3_aa: CASSHRDRVNIQYF

v_call: TRBV4-1
d_call: -
clone_size: -
cdr3_aa: CASSQEGAGAVVCTF

v_call: TRBV28
d_call: TRBD1
clone_size: few
cdr3_aa: CASSIQGKGSGNTIYF

v_call: TRBV7-2
d_call: -
clone_size: many
cdr3_aa: CASSLLLGISGANVLTF

v_call: TRBV14
d_call: TRBD1
clone_size: few
cdr3_aa: CASSGQGAVTGELFF

v_call: TRBV7-2
d_call: -
clone_size: many
cdr3_aa: CASSLDGAAAAFF

v_call: TRBV5-5
d_call: TRBD2
clone_size: -
cdr3_aa: CASSLWTSGGFNEQFF

v_call: TRBV6-6
d_call: -
clone_size: few
cdr3_aa: CASTRSGTDTQYF

v_call: TRBV28
d_call: TRBD2
clone_size: -
cdr3_aa: CASSFASGDYEQYF

v_call: TRBV12-3/TRBV12-4
d_call: -
clone_size: many
cdr3_aa: CASSFYRVLGVEQYF

v_call: TRBV27
d_call: TRBD1
clone_size: many
cdr3_aa: CASSLETGRDQPQHF

v_call: TRBV4-1
d_call: -
clone_size: few
cdr3_aa: CASSQEGGIWGHTEAFF